This entry features one T cell receptor (beta chain) sequence. Antigen unknown. V lost 6 bases and J 6 bases, leaving 15 bases between the germline ends. Germline V CDR1 and CDR2: SNHLY, FYNNEI. The CDR3 has 14 residues. The sample originates from a study of cytotoxic CD8 clonotypes in ibrutinib-treated CLL. Study context: Productive templates averaged approximately 250,000 per sample, and productive rearrangements around 92,000.

A 1 in 200,000 to 1 in 1 million T cell depth was the sequencing target. TCRdb's copy holds only in-frame clones and misses some; the assay was immunoSEQ multiplex PCR. The sample includes around 140,000 clones, around 84% of them seen just once. Study-wide results and caveats: There were few public clonotypes, and on treatment they contracted or stayed stable.

From cryopreserved PBMCs came about 2 micrograms of genomic DNA used for TCR beta libraries. The chain has TRBV2 and TRBJ2-1; D unclear. The receptor comes from a human donor with chronic lymphocytic leukemia. Sequences were derived from PBMCs, sampled after 36 months of ibrutinib treatment. The CDR3, as DNA: TGTGCCAGCAGGTTGGAGAGATCGTCCAATGAGCAGTTCTTC. As protein: CASRLERSSNEQFF.